The sequence of this T cell receptor (beta chain) was determined in a study of beta chain features in type 1 diabetes. Findings and limits, study-wide: Over-representation of high TCR-expressing cells was a possible consequence of cDNA sequencing. Shortening that was moderate but significant affected the TCRB CDR3s of Type 1 diabetes patients in all four CD4+ subsets.

One heparinised blood draw averaging around 110 mL was given by each donor. TCRB transcripts that were expressed got sequenced, as all of the isolated RNA had been reverse transcribed. Measured with immunoSEQ multiplex PCR; TCRdb has only the in-frame clones, and not every one. This sample has under 350,000 clones, with about 7.8% found just once. Per the germline V gene, CDR1 is SGHNT and CDR2 is YYREEE (reference sequence). V lost 0 bases to trimming and J lost 6 bases, with 12 bases between them. The CDR3 length is 15 residues. Points on this clone: Antigen specificity is unknown.

The sequence derives from a woman under 30 in good health. The sequenced material came from central memory CD4+ T cells from blood. This chain joins TRBV5-4 and TRBJ1-4; D is ambiguous. CDR3 protein: CASSLGERGDEKLFF. The CDR3 bases are TGTGCCAGCAGCTTGGGGGAACGAGGAGATGAAAAACTGTTTTTT. Looking up the rest from reference TRBV5-4 and TRBJ1-4 gives the full variable domain: ETGVTQSPTHLIKTRGQQVTLRCSSQSGHNTVSWYQQALGQGPQFIFQYYREEENGRGNFPPRFSGLQFPNYSSELNVNALELDDSALYLCASSLGERGDEKLFFGSGTQLSVL.